This T cell receptor (beta chain) was captured in a study of T cells in Graves' hyperthyroidism and ophthalmopathy (dated by TCRdb to between 2018 and 2021). With regard to the full study: Peripheral blood samples were taken at initial diagnosis, before any treatment was given. Once sampling was done, hyperthyroidism patients were given methimazole at a starting dose of 30 mg daily, whereas ophthalmopathy patients were given high-dose intravenous methylprednisolone. Prospective prediction of ophthalmopathy was tested in an independent validation cohort of approximately 18 hyperthyroidism patients and around 16 patients who later progressed to ophthalmopathy. The paper describes TCR Vbeta CDR3 sequencing of around 140 peripheral blood samples, made up of some 40 ophthalmopathy patients, approximately 73 hyperthyroidism patients and about 17 progressor patients. Thyroid tissue and blood T-cell repertoires from six Graves' hyperthyroidism patients were also compared in the study. The 100 or so discovery patients were randomly split 7:3 into training and test sets. A discovery cohort of about a hundred patients, 43 with Graves' ophthalmopathy and over 55 with stable Graves' hyperthyroidism, was used to find distinguishing TCR V-J signatures.

TCR beta CDR3 regions were amplified from RNA transcripts. A first-round RT-PCR of the TCR CDR3 used the HTBI primer set with the Qiagen OneStep RT-PCR kit. Libraries were constructed in a second round of multiplex PCR, after which size selection and purification were performed. The libraries were sequenced on an Illumina HiSeq2000 using paired-end 100 bp reads. The published analysis was carried out like this. Raw data were processed with SOAPnuke, discarding reads with adapters, uncalled bases, mean Phred below 15, or no exact constant-primer or identifier match. High-quality paired reads were merged using COPE v1.2.5, and each unique nucleotide sequence was defined as a clonotype. MiTCR v1.1 was used to align clonotypes to the IMGT TRBV, TRBD and TRBJ reference segments. The analysis was restricted to V-J combinations with a frequency above 0.0001, which together covered about 99% of the repertoires. A TCS score was defined as the ratio of F50 (clonal expansion) to E x V (chaos), with BLOSUM62-based TCRdist applied between CDR3 peptides within each V-J. Welch's t-statistics and random forest reduced fewer than 550 V-J features to 13, which were used in a naive Bayes classifier (R e1071). The public sequencing data were trimmed at Q25 with fastp and processed into clonotypes with MiXCR by TCRdb, which kept only in-frame beta chains. Duplicate CDR3 protein sequences are folded into a single record with the most common DNA and genes. The V and J calls were not made by the authors but by TCRdb's processing. The sample table records fewer than 400,000 distinct CDR3 sequences; around a sixth of these occur just once. Around a quarter of the sample comes from the top ten.

There are a few counts of this clonotype. The target of this receptor is not known. Base qualities are missing; no much larger clone stands one base away. V and J lose 4 bases and 4 bases, and a span of 13 bases separates them. The CDR3 runs 14 residues from the cysteine to the phenylalanine. Of all the DNA, just the CDR3 is kept, 42 bases in frame from base 1. The germline V gene sets CDR1 to SGHTA and CDR2 to FQGNSA. Results and caveats for the whole study, not just this receptor: A model built on a 13 V-J signature distinguished ophthalmopathy from stable hyperthyroidism, reaching roughly 88% sensitivity and under 84% specificity in cross-validation and 80%/75% in testing. In validation, the model predicted progression to ophthalmopathy with about 71% sensitivity and 72.22% specificity, a median of around 6.6 months before onset. No statistical method was used to set the sample size in advance, and investigators knew the group allocation. Blood samples also contained most of the expanded thyroid clonotypes (frequency above 0.001), which suggests that blood repertoires may reflect thyroid immune responses.

The hyperthyroidism patients were between 18 and 65 years old and newly diagnosed, with a disease duration of less than 2 months. The study excluded patients with uncontrolled infections, other autoimmune diseases, pregnancy or lactation. Diagnoses relied on clinical symptoms, serum thyroxine and TRAb, thyroid ultrasound and orbital computed tomography. Blood from progressor patients was collected at the time of first diagnosis with hyperthyroidism, before any ophthalmopathy symptoms had appeared. Ficoll-Paque density gradient centrifugation was used to isolate PBMCs from 10 ml of fresh peripheral blood. Progressor patients were initially diagnosed with Graves' hyperthyroidism and developed ophthalmopathy during follow-up. Total RNA was extracted using Trizol reagent, and RNA quality was assessed on an Agilent 2100 Bioanalyzer.

Sequencing input: blood. This receptor was obtained from a woman aged 18-29 years with Graves' hyperthyroidism that later progressed to Graves' ophthalmopathy. The V and J genes are TRBV7-2 and TRBJ1-2; matching of 6 bases hints at TRBD1 as the D gene. CDR3 sequence: CASSSDRSSYGYTF. The DNA sequence reads TGTGCCAGCAGCTCCGACAGGTCCTCCTATGGCTACACCTTC.